Described below is a single T cell receptor (beta chain) sequence and its context. The target antigen is unknown. This entry is derived from a study of cytomegalovirus exposure and HLA in healthy donors. Study-wide results and limits: Later analysis revealed greater clonal expansion in HLA-associated TCR beta chains than in equally common others. Most observed TCR sequences were rare, whereas some public TCRs were detected in many donors. Previous analysis showed most TCR beta V segments were productive about 87% or about 30% of the time.

Amplification used 60 Vbeta primers and 13 Jbeta primers. This table comes from immunoSEQ multiplex PCR, and its TCRdb copy is limited to in-frame clones, with some not included. Of about 150,000 clones detected, roughly 73% appear once; the ten largest clones hold around 11%. Germline V gene lookup returns CDR1 MNHEY and CDR2 SMNVEV (reference sequence). This CDR3 comprises 15 residues. Unmatched junction bases numbered 5, after V lost 3 bases and J lost 8 bases. This clonotype was obtained from a man between 18 and 35 years old in good health and CMV-seropositive. Sequencing was carried out using PBMCs. The chain links TRBV27 to TRBJ2-1; TRBD2 aligns across 12 bases. The CDR3, as DNA: TGTGCCAGCAGTTTGACTAGCGGGAGAACCCATGAGCAGTTCTTC. This sequence encodes CASSLTSGRTHEQFF.